Only a few counts were recorded for the clone carrying this T cell receptor (beta chain). These data are taken from a study of T-cell memory formation after mild COVID-19. TCRdb re-analysed the 5' RACE reads in MiXCR, keeping a single row per CDR3 protein. The table lists fewer than 350,000 distinct CDR3 sequences, around a sixth of them singletons. The germline gives CDR1 MNHEY, CDR2 SVGEGT. This CDR3 region has 14 residues. V was clipped by 2 bases and J by 1 base, with 8 bases between them. This receptor was identified in a man between 18 and 35 years old who had mild COVID-19 (a few samples of this study predate the infection). Cell type and time point are not known. This sequence joins TRBV6-2 or TRBV6-3 and TRBJ1-1, with D possibly being TRBD1 (5 bases). The source material was PBMCs or a T cell subset sorted from them (not recorded which). CDR3: CASSYGGSNTEAFF. The CDR3 coding sequence is TGTGCCAGCAGTTACGGGGGATCGAACACTGAAGCTTTCTTT.